The 5 T cell receptor beta chains in this list originate from one sample, sequenced in a study of shared clonotypes between healthy human individuals. Clones were sequenced by immunoSEQ multiplex PCR, and TCRdb holds only the in-frame ones, with some missing. The profile shows some 350,000 clones, around 74% of them singletons. Input material: memory CD4+ T cells sorted from blood. Subset of the sample: CD45RA-negative fraction. The receptors come from a man aged 25 to 45 in good health.

This chain uses TRBV25-1 with TRBJ1-5, with D perhaps TRBD1 (6 bases). The V and J ends lost 3 bases and 4 bases respectively, with 13 bases between them. CDR1 and CDR2 from the germline V gene are MGHDK and SYGVNS. The CDR3 consists of 15 residues. CDR3 in amino acids: CASSESGALNQPQHF. DNA of the CDR3: TGTGCCAGCAGTGAGTCAGGGGCCCTTAATCAGCCCCAGCATTTT.

The chain recombines TRBV7-9 with TRBJ2-3, with D maybe TRBD1 (6 bases). V dropped 4 bases and J dropped 2 bases, with 13 bases sitting between them. Looked up from germline, CDR1 is SEHNR and CDR2 is FQNEAQ (reference sequence). The CDR3 totals 15 residues. The CDR3 here is CASSSDRLPTDTQYF. The DNA of the CDR3 is TGTGCCAGCAGCTCAGACAGGCTCCCCACAGATACGCAGTATTTT.

This rearrangement joins TRBV11-3 to TRBJ2-1; 10 bases fit TRBD2. The CDR3 spans 15 residues. Germline values: CDR1 SGHNT, CDR2 YENEEA. With V trimmed by 5 bases and J by 7 bases, 8 bases remained unmatched. This CDR3 is CASSPTSGYFNEQFF. The CDR3 DNA sequence: TGTGCCAGCAGCCCGACTAGCGGGTACTTTAATGAGCAGTTCTTC.

CDR3 amino acids: CASSVLAGGPTGELFF. The DNA for the CDR3 is TGTGCCAGCAGTGTACTAGCGGGAGGGCCCACCGGGGAGCTGTTTTTT. The rearrangement uses TRBV2 and TRBJ2-2; 13 bases match TRBD2. The CDR3 is 16 residues long. V lost 4 bases to trimming and J lost 4 bases; unmatched junction nucleotides: 3. Germline loops: CDR1 SNHLY, CDR2 FYNNEI.

This clone was seen only a few times. The J gene is TRBJ2-1, the V gene TRBV7-7; D may be TRBD1 or TRBD2 (5 bases each). The CDR3 covers 13 residues. V was pared by 1 base and J by 10 bases, with 11 bases between. The germline V gene has CDR1 SSHAT and CDR2 FNYEAQ (reference sequence). CDR3 amino acids: CASSLVGVAEQFF. In nucleotides, the CDR3 is TGTGCCAGCAGCTTAGTGGGGGTTGCCGAGCAGTTCTTC.